Sequencing of this TCR beta chain was carried out in a study of radiotherapy plus CTLA-4 blockade in lung cancer. Study details: Objective response rate was over 15%; disease control rate, approximately 33%. The study's findings and limits: An expansion of tumor-derived TCR clones occurred in blood after radiotherapy plus ipilimumab. Reports identified early blood T cell clone dynamics, with interferon-beta, as the best response predictor.

Assay used: immunoSEQ multiplex PCR; TCRdb lists only in-frame clones, some missing. The top ten clones hold roughly 0.95% of a sample with 65,000 to 90,000 clones, around 87% of them seen once. Ipilimumab CTLA-4 blockade and focal radiation were given to patients with chemo-refractory metastatic non-small-cell lung cancer. Regarding this clone: Its antigen is unidentified.

V gave up 2 bases and J gave up 2 bases, with 10 bases separating them. The CDR3 spans 14 residues. Germline loops: CDR1 SGHVS, CDR2 FQNEAQ. The receptor was isolated from a human donor with non-small cell lung cancer who had stable disease on radiotherapy plus ipilimumab. Sequences were derived from peripheral blood, sampled from a patient treated with radiotherapy plus ipilimumab. The chain has TRBV7-8 and TRBJ2-7; D unclear. CDR3 sequence: CASSLWVGTYEQYF. CDR3 nucleotides: TGTGCCAGCAGCTTATGGGTCGGAACCTACGAGCAGTACTTC.